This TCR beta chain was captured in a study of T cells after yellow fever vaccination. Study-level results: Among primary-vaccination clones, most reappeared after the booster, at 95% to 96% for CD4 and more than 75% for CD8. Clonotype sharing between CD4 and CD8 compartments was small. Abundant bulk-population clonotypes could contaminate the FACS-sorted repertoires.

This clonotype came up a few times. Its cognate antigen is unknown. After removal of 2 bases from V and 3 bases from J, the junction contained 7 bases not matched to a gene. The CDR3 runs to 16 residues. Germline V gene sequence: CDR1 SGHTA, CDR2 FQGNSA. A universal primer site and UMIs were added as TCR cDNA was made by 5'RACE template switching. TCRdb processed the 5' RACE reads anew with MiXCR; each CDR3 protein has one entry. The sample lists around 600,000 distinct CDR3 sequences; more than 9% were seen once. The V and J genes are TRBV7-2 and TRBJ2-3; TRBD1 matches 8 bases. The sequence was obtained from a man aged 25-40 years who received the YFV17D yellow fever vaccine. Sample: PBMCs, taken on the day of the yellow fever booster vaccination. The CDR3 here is CASSLRQGALTDTQYF. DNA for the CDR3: TGTGCCAGCAGCTTACGGCAGGGGGCGCTAACAGATACGCAGTATTTT.